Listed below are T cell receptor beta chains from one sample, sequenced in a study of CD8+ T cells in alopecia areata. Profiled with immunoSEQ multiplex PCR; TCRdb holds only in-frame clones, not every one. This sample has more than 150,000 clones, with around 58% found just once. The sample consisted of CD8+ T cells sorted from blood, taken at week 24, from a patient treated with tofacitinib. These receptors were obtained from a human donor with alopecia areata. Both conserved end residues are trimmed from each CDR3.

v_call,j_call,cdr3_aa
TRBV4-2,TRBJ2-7,ASSLPLNRGLSYEQY
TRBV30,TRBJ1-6,AWSMGLSSYNSPLH
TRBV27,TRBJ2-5,ASSLSLGPTPETQY
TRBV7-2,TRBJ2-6,ASSLNYILSGANVLT
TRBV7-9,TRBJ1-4,ASSIVIGSNEKLF
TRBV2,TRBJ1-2,ASSEGTAWGYT
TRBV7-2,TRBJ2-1,ASSLIGIGGGAVEQF
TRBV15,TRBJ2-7,ATSRGSGTGSYEQY
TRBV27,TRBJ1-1,ASRENTEAF
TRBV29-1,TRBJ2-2,SVEDPETSGDPGELF
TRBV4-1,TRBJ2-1,ASSTRGGSYNEQF